The 30 T cell receptor beta chains in this list originate from one sample, sequenced in a study of cytomegalovirus exposure and HLA in healthy donors. PCR amplification relied on 60 Vbeta primers (plus 13 Jbeta primers). The assay was immunoSEQ multiplex PCR, and TCRdb's table has in-frame clones only and misses some. The sample gives 200,000 to 250,000 clones, 70% to 90% of which show up once; around 1.2% is in the top ten. Sequencing was carried out using PBMCs. These receptors originate from a human donor in good health.

The J gene is TRBJ1-5, the V gene TRBV7-6; D ambiguous. Germline loops: CDR1 SGHVS, CDR2 FNYEAQ. CDR3 length: 15 amino acids. Trimming cost V 2 bases and J 9 bases, with 17 bases left between them. The CDR3 loop is CASSLRMGGGVPQHF. The CDR3 DNA reads TGTGCCAGCAGCTTAAGAATGGGCGGCGGGGTGCCCCAGCATTTT. The full variable domain, its missing parts supplied by reference TRBV7-6 and TRBJ1-5, is GAGVSQSPRYKVTKRGQDVALRCDPISGHVSLYWYRQALGQGPEFLTYFNYEAQQDKSGLPNDRFSAERPEGSISTLTIQRTEQRDSAMYRCASSLRMGGGVPQHFGDGTRLSIL.

The chain combines TRBV19 with TRBJ2-7; 7 bases agree with TRBD2. The CDR3 extends over 15 amino acids. Germline CDR1 LNHDA, CDR2 SQIVND (reference sequence). The ends lost 6 bases at V and 3 bases at J; junction bases unmatched: 11. The CDR3 sequence is CASRPSGSRIYEQYF. DNA for the CDR3: TGTGCCAGTAGGCCTAGCGGTTCAAGGATCTACGAGCAGTACTTC.

J is TRBJ1-2 and V is TRBV9; 11 positions match TRBD1. J was trimmed by 8 bases and V by 4 bases; bases with no gene match: 13. Germline CDR1 is SGDLS and CDR2 is YYNGEE. The CDR3 is made up of 16 amino acids. DNA of the CDR3: TGTGCCAGCAGCCCAGGGGACAGGGGGTCTTTGGGGGGCTACACCTTC. Protein product: CASSPGDRGSLGGYTF.

The J gene is TRBJ2-3, the V gene TRBV27; 16 bases map to TRBD2. The CDR3 covers 15 residues. The junction had 7 bases not matched to a gene; V was cut back by 11 bases and J by 5 bases. Germline CDR1 is MNHEY and CDR2 is SMNVEV (reference sequence). The CDR3 coding sequence is TGTGCCGTCAGGGGACTAGCGGGAGGGAAAGATACGCAGTATTTT. The encoded protein is CAVRGLAGGKDTQYF.

This clone is a singleton in its sample. CDR3 in DNA: TGCGCCAGCAGGCGCCTATACAATGAGCAGTTCTTC. As protein: CASRRLYNEQFF. V gene TRBV4-1 combines with J gene TRBJ2-1; D not resolved. V lost 6 bases to trimming and J lost 4 bases, with 7 bases between them. Germline assignment: CDR1 MGHRA and CDR2 YSYEKL. The CDR3 contains 12 residues.

V is TRBV11-2 and J is TRBJ1-2; 9 bases fit TRBD1. Germline trimming cut 4 bases from V and 6 bases from J; bases unmatched to any gene: 6. CDR3 size: 14 residues. Germline CDR1 SGHAT, CDR2 FQNNGV. The CDR3 reads CASSSGTGIHGYTF. In DNA form, the CDR3 reads TGTGCCAGCAGCTCCGGGACAGGGATCCATGGCTACACCTTC.

The chain carries TRBV5-8 and TRBJ2-5; TRBD2 aligns across 12 bases. V shed 0 bases and J 9 bases; nucleotides not matched to a gene: 12. The CDR3 totals 17 residues. CDR1 is SGHTS and CDR2 is YDEGEE in the germline V gene. The CDR3 nucleotides are TGTGCCAGCAGCTTGGGACTAGCGGGAGTAAGCATGGGGGCCCAGTACTTC. Translating it yields CASSLGLAGVSMGAQYF. Full variable domain (missing parts from reference TRBV5-8 and TRBJ2-5): EAGVTQSPTHLIKTRGQQATLRCSPISGHTSVYWYQQALGLGLQFLLWYDEGEERNRGNFPPRFSGRQFPNYSSELNVNALELEDSALYLCASSLGLAGVSMGAQYFGPGTRLLVL.

This chain uses TRBV4-3 with TRBJ1-2; D remains unclear. V was shortened by 0 bases and J by 4 bases, with 9 bases between the two germline ends. The CDR3 totals 14 residues. The germline CDR1 and CDR2 sequences are LGHNA and YSLEER. CDR3 in amino acids: CASSQETISYGYTF. CDR3 DNA: TGCGCCAGCAGCCAAGAAACAATCAGCTATGGCTACACCTTC.

On this clone itself: Other DNA sequences in the sample encode the same CDR3. The V gene is TRBV2, the J gene TRBJ1-1; possibly TRBD1 for D (5 bases). The CDR3 is made up of 14 amino acids. V was cut by 4 bases and J by 5 bases, with 14 bases left in between. Per the germline V gene, CDR1 is SNHLY and CDR2 is FYNNEI. CDR3 sequence reads: CASSVMGGGTEAFF. The CDR3 DNA follows: TGTGCCAGCAGTGTTATGGGGGGAGGAACTGAAGCTTTCTTT.

The chain joins TRBV2 to TRBJ1-4; D is ambiguous. V gave up 1 base and J gave up 3 bases, with 9 bases separating them. Germline V gene sequence: CDR1 SNHLY, CDR2 FYNNEI. The CDR3 is made up of 15 amino acids. CDR3 in amino acids: CASSEGRAANEKLFF. The CDR3 region has the DNA TGTGCCAGCAGTGAAGGTAGAGCGGCTAATGAAAAACTGTTTTTT.

The chain has TRBV4-1 and TRBJ2-4; a possible D gene is TRBD2 (5 bases). Per germline, CDR1 MGHRA and CDR2 YSYEKL. Trimming pared 0 bases from V and 0 bases from J, leaving 6 bases between. CDR3 length equals 15 residues. The CDR3 region is CASSQDEGAKNIQYF. The CDR3 bases are TGCGCCAGCAGCCAAGATGAGGGAGCCAAAAACATTCAGTACTTC.

The chain couples TRBV11-2 to TRBJ2-2; 7 positions agree with TRBD1. CDR1 and CDR2 (germline): SGHAT, FQNNGV. V shed 8 bases and J 5 bases; nucleotides not matched to a gene: 8. The CDR3 spans 14 residues. The CDR3 bases are TGTGCCAGCTCAGGGGGTGCCCTGACCGGGGAGCTGTTTTTT. Translation: CASSGGALTGELFF.

This clone was detected a few times. The CDR3 DNA reads TGTGCCAGCAGTGAGGGACAGGGCGGACAGCCCCAGCATTTT. Translation: CASSEGQGGQPQHF. The rearrangement joins TRBV6-5 to TRBJ1-5; 9 nucleotides line up with TRBD1. The CDR3 sequence is 14 residues long. The germline CDR1 and CDR2 sequences are MNHEY and SVGAGI. V shed 5 bases and J 7 bases; nucleotides not matched to a gene: 6.

The gene calls are TRBV15 and TRBJ1-5; 9 bases map to TRBD1. The CDR3 totals 20 residues. The J segment lost 6 bases and the V segment lost 0 bases, leaving 18 bases of the junction unmatched. Germline assignment: CDR1 LNHNV and CDR2 YYDKDF (reference sequence). The CDR3 sequence is CATSRDTFQNLGQGVQPQHF. CDR3 coding DNA: TGTGCCACCAGCAGAGATACCTTTCAAAACTTGGGACAGGGTGTTCAGCCCCAGCATTTT.

The rearrangement uses TRBV5-4 and TRBJ1-2, with D possibly TRBD1 on 6 matching bases. V was pared by 5 bases and J by 4 bases, with 12 bases between. Germline V gives CDR1 SGHNT, CDR2 YYREEE (reference sequence). The CDR3 loop spans 13 amino acids. CDR3 amino acids: CASRPGQIYGYTF. DNA for the CDR3: TGTGCCAGCAGACCAGGACAGATCTATGGCTACACCTTC.

The genes are TRBV20-1 and TRBJ2-7, with D tentatively TRBD2 (5 bases). The CDR3 is made up of 11 amino acids. Germline-derived CDR1 and CDR2 are DFQATT and SNEGSKA (reference sequence). Trimming took off 3 bases at V and 3 bases at J, with 6 bases between the two ends. In nucleotides, the CDR3 is TGCAGTGCTAGCGGGAACTACGAGCAGTACTTC. It specifies CSASGNYEQYF.

The gene calls are TRBV20-1 and TRBJ1-2; TRBD1 matches at 7 bases. V dropped 7 bases and J dropped 3; count of bases not matched to a gene: 2. The CDR3 totals 11 residues. Germline-derived CDR1 and CDR2 are DFQATT and SNEGSKA (reference sequence). In DNA form, the CDR3 reads TGCAGTGGCACAGGGGACTATGGCTACACCTTC. Protein sequence: CSGTGDYGYTF.

This chain connects TRBV2 to TRBJ1-1; 7 bases are shared with TRBD1. Trimming removed 6 bases from V and 1 base from J; junction bases left unmatched: 11. Germline assignment: CDR1 SNHLY and CDR2 FYNNEI. This CDR3 has 16 amino acids. The CDR3 region is CASRRTGRGGNTEAFF. CDR3 nucleotide sequence: TGTGCCAGCAGAAGGACAGGACGGGGGGGGAACACTGAAGCTTTCTTT.

The chain is built from TRBV4-3 and TRBJ2-1; 8 nucleotides align to TRBD2. The CDR3 is 15 residues long. Trimming removed 4 bases from V and 6 bases from J; junction bases left unmatched: 8. The germline CDR1 and CDR2 sequences are LGHNA and YSLEER. CDR3 region: CASSPRLAGSNEQFF. Here the CDR3 DNA reads TGCGCCAGCAGCCCTCGTCTAGCGGGTTCCAATGAGCAGTTCTTC.

V is TRBV10-3 and J is TRBJ2-2; 7 positions agree with TRBD1. The CDR3 extends over 17 amino acids. In germline, CDR1 is ENHRY, CDR2 SYGVKD. Losses at the gene ends were 4 bases for V and 1 base for J; bases not matched to a gene: 9. This CDR3 reads CAISVSSGTVNTGELFF. The CDR3 region has the DNA TGTGCCATCAGTGTGTCCTCCGGGACAGTGAACACCGGGGAGCTGTTTTTT.

The J gene is TRBJ2-7, the V gene TRBV1; the D call TRBD2 from the table was never checked on the DNA. TRBV1 is annotated as a pseudogene. The CDR3 consists of 11 residues. The CDR3 reads CTRTLYYEQYF. CDR3 coding DNA: TGCACCAGGACTTTATACTACGAGCAGTACTTC.

J is TRBJ2-7 and V is TRBV7-9, with 9 bases matching TRBD2. V trimming: 1 base; J trimming: 4 bases; junction bases outside the gene matches: 5. The CDR3 spans 15 residues. Germline CDR1 SEHNR, CDR2 FQNEAQ (reference sequence). CDR3 coding DNA: TGTGCCAGCAGCTTAGGCGGGAGGGCCGGATACGAGCAGTACTTC. This gives the protein CASSLGGRAGYEQYF.

This chain connects TRBV5-1 to TRBJ2-1; tentative D call: TRBD1 (5 bases). From germline, CDR1 is SGHRS and CDR2 YFSETQ. V gave up 1 base and J gave up 4 bases, with 12 bases separating them. The CDR3 runs to 15 residues. CDR3 DNA sequence: TGCGCCAGCAGCTTGAGTCAGGGAAATTACAATGAGCAGTTCTTC. Encoded protein: CASSLSQGNYNEQFF.

The chain links TRBV28 to TRBJ2-6; TRBD2 might be the D (5 bases). Germline loops: CDR1 MDHEN, CDR2 SYDVKM. The CDR3 sequence is 15 residues long. Trimming took 6 bases from V and 2 from J, leaving 11 bases between them. In nucleotides, the CDR3 is TGTGCCAGCAGCGCGTCGGGGACTGGGGCCAACGTCCTGACTTTC. Amino acids: CASSASGTGANVLTF. The whole variable domain, filled in from reference TRBV28 and TRBJ2-6, reads DVKVTQSSRYLVKRTGEKVFLECVQDMDHENMFWYRQDPGLGLRLIYFSYDVKMKEKGDIPEGYSVSREKKERFSLILESASTNQTSMYLCASSASGTGANVLTFGAGSRLTVL.

The chain combines TRBV6-1 with TRBJ2-7, with D perhaps matching TRBD2 (6 bases). Germline CDR1 is MNHNS and CDR2 is SASEGT. This CDR3 spans 13 amino acids. V was shortened by 4 bases and J by 6 bases, with 13 bases between the two germline ends. The CDR3 nucleotides are TGTGCCAGCAGTGGGGGGGTTAATCGCGAGCAGTACTTC. Translated: CASSGGVNREQYF.

The chain combines TRBV6-5 with TRBJ2-7, with 9 nucleotides matching TRBD2. The CDR3 is 14 residues long. V was clipped by 7 bases and J by 5 bases; unmatched bases: 9. Looked up from germline, CDR1 is MNHEY and CDR2 is SVGAGI. This chain's CDR3 is CASTDGASGNEQYF. In DNA, the CDR3 is TGTGCCAGCACCGACGGGGCTAGCGGGAACGAGCAGTACTTC.

This clone is a singleton in its sample. The rearrangement links TRBV18 to TRBJ2-5; TRBD2 might be the D (7 bases). Trimming removed 4 bases at V and 5 bases at J, with 17 bases between. The CDR3 has 15 amino acids. Germline CDR1 KGHSH, CDR2 LQKENI. The DNA for the CDR3 is TGTGCCAGCTCACTTACCCGGACTAGGGGGGAGACCCAGTACTTC. Encoded protein: CASSLTRTRGETQYF.

The CDR3 loop reads CASSVSSGRADTGELFF. The CDR3 DNA is TGTGCCAGCAGCGTTTCTAGCGGGAGGGCCGACACCGGGGAGCTGTTTTTT. This chain uses TRBV9 with TRBJ2-2; 12 nucleotides match TRBD2. J gave up 3 bases and V 2 bases, and 5 bases lay outside the gene matches. Germline CDR1 SGDLS, CDR2 YYNGEE. This CDR3 has 17 residues. Based on the CDR3 plus reference TRBV9 and TRBJ2-2, the full variable domain is DSGVTQTPKHLITATGQRVTLRCSPRSGDLSVYWYQQSLDQGLQFLIQYYNGEERAKGNILERFSAQQFPDLHSELNLSSLELGDSALYFCASSVSSGRADTGELFFGEGSRLTVL.

CDR3 sequence (DNA): TGTGCCAGCAGCCAACTAGCGGGAAAGGATACGCAGTATTTT. Its protein is CASSQLAGKDTQYF. The chain combines TRBV4-2 with TRBJ2-3; 9 nucleotides line up with TRBD2. CDR1 is LGHNA and CDR2 is YNFKEQ in the germline V gene. V shed 2 bases, J shed 6 bases, and the junction held 3 bases outside the gene matches. CDR3 length: 14 residues.

This chain uses TRBV2 with TRBJ2-3; D gene uncertain. With 8 bases removed from V and 3 bases from J, the gap between germline ends came to 12 bases. CDR1 and CDR2 from the germline V gene are SNHLY and FYNNEI. The CDR3 is 13 amino acids. The CDR3 nucleotides read TGTGCCAGCCTTTGGTCCGGGACAGATACGCAGTATTTT. Translating gives CASLWSGTDTQYF.